The 13 T cell receptor beta chains given below trace back to one sample, sequenced in a study of T cells after yellow fever vaccination. TCRdb independently ran MiXCR on the 5' RACE reads; one entry per CDR3 protein. The data hold some 250,000 distinct CDR3 sequences, with around 3.5% observed a single time. Sequencing used PBMCs, obtained 15 days after the yellow fever booster vaccination. The receptors were gathered from a man aged 18 to 29 who received the YFV17D yellow fever vaccine.

This clonotype was counted ten times or more. The J gene is TRBJ1-6, the V gene TRBV5-1, with TRBD1 as a possible D gene (6 bases). Trimming removed 3 bases at V and 6 bases at J, with 13 bases between. The CDR3 contains 15 residues. Looked up from germline, CDR1 is SGHRS and CDR2 is YFSETQ. In DNA, the CDR3 is TGCGCCAGCAGCTGGGGTGACAGGCCTAATTCACCCCTCCACTTT. Translating gives CASSWGDRPNSPLHF.

This clonotype was recorded at least ten times. The genes are TRBV5-8 and TRBJ1-1, with 8 positions matching TRBD1. CDR3 length equals 16 residues. Germline values: CDR1 SGHTS, CDR2 YDEGEE. Losses at the gene ends were 0 bases for V and 3 bases for J; bases not matched to a gene: 7. CDR3 DNA sequence: TGTGCCAGCAGCTTGGGCTACAGGGGGAGGTACACTGAAGCTTTCTTT. Its protein product is CASSLGYRGRYTEAFF.

This clonotype showed up many times. The junction and the germline gene differ at one end; a read error may be behind it. The chain has TRBV4-2 and TRBJ2-3; 8 bases agree with TRBD2. The germline CDR1 and CDR2 sequences are LGHNA and YNFKEQ. The CDR3 is 14 amino acids. The CDR3 here is CASSQKRGSTDTQF. CDR3 nucleotide sequence: TGTGCCAGCAGCCAGAAGCGGGGGAGCACAGATACGCAGTTT.

This clonotype showed up many times. The V gene is TRBV28, the J gene TRBJ1-6; a weak D match, TRBD1 (6 bases). Per the germline V gene, CDR1 is MDHEN and CDR2 is SYDVKM. V was cut by 2 bases and J by 2 bases, with 7 bases left in between. The CDR3 runs to 15 residues. Here the CDR3 reads CASSLRGAYNSPLHF. The DNA for the CDR3 is TGTGCCAGCAGTTTAAGGGGGGCCTATAATTCACCCCTCCACTTT.

This clonotype showed up many times. The J gene is TRBJ1-5, the V gene TRBV20-1; 7 nucleotides agree with TRBD1. The CDR3 extends over 15 amino acids. In germline, CDR1 is DFQATT, CDR2 SNEGSKA (reference sequence). V was clipped by 5 bases and J by 5 bases; unmatched bases: 12. CDR3 in amino acids: CSASTGELGHQPQHF. CDR3 DNA: TGCAGTGCTTCAACAGGGGAATTGGGCCATCAGCCCCAGCATTTT.

This clonotype was detected many times. The V and J genes are TRBV4-1 and TRBJ2-5; D is tentatively TRBD1 or TRBD2 (6 bases each). The CDR3 totals 14 residues. The germline V gene has CDR1 MGHRA and CDR2 YSYEKL. Trimming left V 0 bases short and J 3 bases short, with 8 bases between. The CDR3 reads CASSQEEGEETQYF. The CDR3, as DNA: TGCGCCAGCAGCCAAGAGGAGGGGGAAGAGACCCAGTACTTC.

The J gene is TRBJ2-4, the V gene TRBV6-6; 7 nucleotides match TRBD1. This CDR3 region has 15 residues. V lost 6 bases and J lost 1; bases outside the gene matches: 6. Germline-derived CDR1 and CDR2 are MNHNY and SVGAGI (reference sequence). The CDR3 region is CASSPRQGAKNIQYF. In DNA form, the CDR3 reads TGTGCCAGCAGCCCCAGACAGGGTGCCAAAAACATTCAGTACTTC.

This clonotype was counted many times. The chain recombines TRBV5-1 with TRBJ2-1; 8 bases fit TRBD2. CDR3 length equals 17 residues. Germline values: CDR1 SGHRS, CDR2 YFSETQ. With V trimmed by 3 bases and J by 6 bases, 14 bases remained unmatched. CDR3 in DNA: TGCGCCAGCAGCTCCCAACCCCCGGGACTAGAGCGCAATGAGCAGTTCTTC. It specifies CASSSQPPGLERNEQFF.

This clonotype was seen ten or more times. The CDR3 bases are TGTGCCAGTACGACAGGGACCTACGAGCAGTACTTC. It codes for CASTTGTYEQYF. V usage is TRBV6-5 and J usage is TRBJ2-7; 7 positions agree with TRBD1. V gave up 9 bases and J gave up 2 bases; unmatched junction bases: 4. CDR3 length equals 12 residues. CDR1 is MNHEY, CDR2 SVGAGI, per germline.

The sample holds many counts of this clonotype. V and J are TRBV10-3 and TRBJ2-1, with 8 nucleotides matching TRBD1. Germline V lookup: CDR1 ENHRY, CDR2 SYGVKD. The J segment lost 5 bases and the V segment lost 6 bases, leaving 9 bases of the junction unmatched. The CDR3 is 15 residues long. CDR3 loop: CAIRQQGVTDNEQFF. The CDR3, as DNA: TGTGCCATCAGGCAACAGGGGGTAACGGACAATGAGCAGTTCTTC.

This clonotype was recorded a few times. This chain links TRBV4-2 with TRBJ1-6; D unresolved. Germline V gene lookup returns CDR1 LGHNA and CDR2 YNFKEQ. The CDR3 is 17 residues long. V lost 1 base and J lost 0, with 10 bases in between. The CDR3 protein is CASSQAEVSSYNSPLHF. CDR3 nucleotide sequence: TGTGCCAGCAGCCAAGCAGAGGTTAGCTCCTATAATTCACCCCTCCACTTT.

This clonotype was detected many times. The chain uses TRBV11-2 and TRBJ2-3; 11 bases map to TRBD1. There are 14 residues in the CDR3. The trim removed 3 bases at V and 6 bases at J, leaving 2 bases unmatched. Germline V gene sequence: CDR1 SGHAT, CDR2 FQNNGV. For the CDR3, the DNA is TGTGCCAGCAGCTTCGGACAGGGGGCGGATACGCAGTATTTT. Its translation is CASSFGQGADTQYF. Based on the CDR3 plus reference TRBV11-2 and TRBJ2-3, the full variable domain is EAGVAQSPRYKIIEKRQSVAFWCNPISGHATLYWYQQILGQGPKLLIQFQNNGVVDDSQLPKDRFSAERLKGVDSTLKIQPAKLEDSAVYLCASSFGQGADTQYFGPGTRLTVL.

This clonotype was seen many times. The chain carries TRBV5-5 and TRBJ2-1; D not resolved. The CDR3 is made up of 12 amino acids. V was cut by 1 base and J by 8 bases, with 7 bases left in between. Germline V gene lookup returns CDR1 SGHKS and CDR2 YYEKEE (reference sequence). CDR3: CASSLLRHEQFF. The CDR3 DNA reads as TGTGCCAGCAGCTTGCTGAGACATGAGCAGTTCTTC.